Each of the 11 T cell receptor beta chains below was sequenced from the same sample in a study of identical twins. Using its own MiXCR run on the 5' RACE reads, TCRdb lists one record per CDR3 protein. The table records around 510,000 distinct CDR3 sequences, 13% to 15% of them present only once. These data also formed part of another study, on yellow fever vaccine responses in identical twins.

What was sequenced was CD4+ T cells sorted from blood. The source is a woman under 30 in good health.

The rearrangement links TRBV2 to TRBJ2-2; D gene ambiguous. In germline, CDR1 is SNHLY, CDR2 FYNNEI. CDR3 length equals 16 residues. Deletions cut 6 bases from V and 8 bases from J, with 22 bases between. CDR3: CASRKGSSTIGGELFF. For the CDR3, the DNA is TGTGCCAGCAGAAAGGGCAGCTCTACAATTGGAGGGGAGCTGTTTTTT.

This clonotype was seen a handful of times. The chain links TRBV10-3 to TRBJ1-2; D not certain. Trimming took off 3 bases at V and 4 bases at J, with 18 bases between the two ends. Germline V CDR1 and CDR2: ENHRY, SYGVKD. This CDR3 contains 16 residues. CDR3 bases: TGTGCCATCAGTGACTCGGTGGCCGGATCGGGCTATGGCTACACCTTC. As protein: CAISDSVAGSGYGYTF.

This chain uses TRBV11-2 with TRBJ2-3; a weak D match, TRBD2 (5 bases). The CDR3 runs to 19 residues. The germline V gene has CDR1 SGHAT and CDR2 FQNNGV. Trimming removed 1 base from V and 3 bases from J, with 23 bases in between. CDR3 amino acids: CASSLGRMLRAVRTDTQYF. In nucleotides, the CDR3 is TGTGCCAGCAGCTTAGGGAGGATGCTGAGGGCGGTCCGTACAGATACGCAGTATTTT.

The genes are TRBV6-2 or TRBV6-3 and TRBJ2-7, with 7 bases matching TRBD2. The V segment lost 2 bases and the J segment 6 bases; nucleotides outside the gene matches: 4. Germline loops: CDR1 MNHEY, CDR2 SVGEGT. This CDR3 is 13 amino acids long. Written as DNA, the CDR3 is TGTGCCAGCAGTTACGCGGGAGTTGGCGAGCAGTACTTC. It codes for CASSYAGVGEQYF.

This clonotype has at least ten counts. The chain links TRBV12-3 or TRBV12-4 to TRBJ2-1; D call uncertain. V lost 4 bases to trimming and J lost 3 bases, with 10 bases between them. There are 14 residues in the CDR3. CDR3 region: CASSSVLGYNEQFF. The DNA for the CDR3 is TGTGCCAGCAGTTCGGTCCTAGGCTACAATGAGCAGTTCTTC.

The V and J genes are TRBV20-1 and TRBJ1-1; TRBD1 agrees at 9 bases. Germline V CDR1 and CDR2: DFQATT, SNEGSKA (reference sequence). The CDR3 has 15 residues. V lost 1 base, J lost 5 bases, and 8 bases stayed unmatched. The CDR3 DNA is TGCAGTGCTAGAGCGTGGACAGGGGCCGTTACTGAAGCTTTCTTT. This gives the protein CSARAWTGAVTEAFF.

The chain joins TRBV7-2 to TRBJ2-3; 9 bases agree with TRBD2. The CDR3 runs 17 residues. Germline V gene data show CDR1 as SGHTA and CDR2 as FQGNSA. V dropped 2 bases and J dropped 0; count of bases not matched to a gene: 6. CDR3 sequence reads: CASSLIGGGASTDTQYF. For the CDR3, the DNA is TGTGCCAGCAGCTTAATTGGCGGGGGGGCTAGCACAGATACGCAGTATTTT.

The V and J genes are TRBV7-8 and TRBJ2-1; 7 bases agree with TRBD2. Germline CDR1 SGHVS, CDR2 FQNEAQ. J gave up 0 bases and V 6 bases, and 14 bases lay outside the gene matches. The CDR3 consists of 18 residues. The CDR3 DNA sequence: TGTGCCAGCAGTTCGGGACTACCCGGTAGGAGCTCCTACAATGAGCAGTTCTTC. Its protein is CASSSGLPGRSSYNEQFF.

This chain links TRBV6-5 with TRBJ2-2; 9 nucleotides align to TRBD2. The CDR3 spans 17 residues. The V segment lost 2 bases and the J segment 3 bases; nucleotides outside the gene matches: 7. The germline V gene has CDR1 MNHEY and CDR2 SVGAGI. DNA for the CDR3: TGTGCCAGCAGTTACCCCGGGCTAGCGGGGCACACCGGGGAGCTGTTTTTT. Residues: CASSYPGLAGHTGELFF.

This clonotype was picked up a small number of times. The genes are TRBV7-9 and TRBJ2-7; 7 bases align to TRBD2. CDR3 length: 16 amino acids. CDR1 and CDR2 from the germline V gene are SEHNR and FQNEAQ (reference sequence). The ends lost 5 bases at V and 0 bases at J; junction bases unmatched: 10. The CDR3 here is CASSPSSGLSSYEQYF. The CDR3 DNA reads as TGTGCCAGCAGCCCGTCCTCGGGACTAAGCTCCTACGAGCAGTACTTC. Complete variable domain (other parts from reference TRBV7-9 and TRBJ2-7): DTGVSQNPRHKITKRGQNVTFRCDPISEHNRLYWYRQTLGQGPEFLTYFQNEAQLEKSRLLSDRFSAERPKGSFSTLEIQRTEQGDSAMYLCASSPSSGLSSYEQYFGPGTRLTVT.

Only a few counts were recorded for this clonotype. This chain joins TRBV11-1 and TRBJ2-7, with D maybe TRBD1 (6 bases). The germline gives CDR1 SGHAT, CDR2 FQDESV (reference sequence). The ends were cut back, 5 bases at V and 3 bases at J, with 11 bases in the middle. The CDR3 loop spans 13 amino acids. The CDR3 here is CASSRGHNYEQYF. The CDR3 bases are TGTGCCAGCAGCCGGGGACACAACTACGAGCAGTACTTC.